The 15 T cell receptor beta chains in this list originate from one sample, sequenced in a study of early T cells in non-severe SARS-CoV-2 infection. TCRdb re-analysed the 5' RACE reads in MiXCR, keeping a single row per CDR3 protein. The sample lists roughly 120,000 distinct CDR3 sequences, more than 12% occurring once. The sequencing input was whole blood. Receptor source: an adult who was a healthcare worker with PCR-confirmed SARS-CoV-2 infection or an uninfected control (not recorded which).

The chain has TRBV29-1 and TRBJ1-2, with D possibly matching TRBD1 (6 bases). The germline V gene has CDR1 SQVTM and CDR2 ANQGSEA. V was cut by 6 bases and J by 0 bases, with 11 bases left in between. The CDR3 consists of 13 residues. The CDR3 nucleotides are TGCAGCGTAACCCAGGGGTCTAACTATGGCTACACCTTC. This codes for CSVTQGSNYGYTF. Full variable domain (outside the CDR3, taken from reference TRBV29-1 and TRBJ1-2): SAVISQKPSRDICQRGTSLTIQCQVDSQVTMMFWYRQQPGQSLTLIATANQGSEATYESGFVIDKFPISRPNLTFSTLTVSNMSPEDSSIYLCSVTQGSNYGYTFGSGTRLTVV.

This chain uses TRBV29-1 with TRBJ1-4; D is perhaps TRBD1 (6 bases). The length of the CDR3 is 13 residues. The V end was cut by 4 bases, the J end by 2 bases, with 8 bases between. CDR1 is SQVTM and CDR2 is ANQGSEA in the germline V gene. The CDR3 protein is CSVGQETNEKLFF. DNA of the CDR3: TGCAGCGTTGGACAGGAGACTAATGAAAAACTGTTTTTT.

This chain's CDR3 is CASSQADNYGYTF. In DNA, the CDR3 is TGCGCCAGCAGCCAAGCTGATAACTATGGCTACACCTTC. The gene calls are TRBV4-1 and TRBJ1-2; D is undetermined. The V end was cut by 1 base, the J end by 1 base, with 4 bases between. The CDR3 runs to 13 residues. Per the germline V gene, CDR1 is MGHRA and CDR2 is YSYEKL.

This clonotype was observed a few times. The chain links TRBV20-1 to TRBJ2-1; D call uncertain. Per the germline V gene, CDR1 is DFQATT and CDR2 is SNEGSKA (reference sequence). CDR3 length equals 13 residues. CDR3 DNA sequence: TGCAGACGGACCTTCCGCTCCTACAATGAGCAGTTCTTC. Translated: CRRTFRSYNEQFF.

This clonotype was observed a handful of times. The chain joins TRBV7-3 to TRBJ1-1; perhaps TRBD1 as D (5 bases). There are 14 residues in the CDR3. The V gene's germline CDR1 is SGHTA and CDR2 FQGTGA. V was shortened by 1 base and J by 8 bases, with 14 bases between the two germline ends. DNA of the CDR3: TGTGCCAGCAGCTTAAGCCGGGATAGACAGGAAGCTTTCTTT. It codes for CASSLSRDRQEAFF. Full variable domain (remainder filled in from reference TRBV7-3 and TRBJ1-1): GAGVSQTPSNKVTEKGKYVELRCDPISGHTALYWYRQSLGQGPEFLIYFQGTGAADDSGLPNDRFFAVRPEGSVSTLKIQRTERGDSAVYLCASSLSRDRQEAFFGQGTRLTVV.

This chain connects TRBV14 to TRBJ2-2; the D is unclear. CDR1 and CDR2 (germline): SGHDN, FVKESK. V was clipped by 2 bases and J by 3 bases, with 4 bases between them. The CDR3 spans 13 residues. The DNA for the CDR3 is TGTGCCAGCAGCCAACATGACACCGGGGAGCTGTTTTTT. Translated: CASSQHDTGELFF. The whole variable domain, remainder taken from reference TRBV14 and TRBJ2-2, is EAGVTQFPSHSVIEKGQTVTLRCDPISGHDNLYWYRRVMGKEIKFLLHFVKESKQDESGMPNNRFLAERTGGTYSTLKVQPAELEDSGVYFCASSQHDTGELFFGEGSRLTVL.

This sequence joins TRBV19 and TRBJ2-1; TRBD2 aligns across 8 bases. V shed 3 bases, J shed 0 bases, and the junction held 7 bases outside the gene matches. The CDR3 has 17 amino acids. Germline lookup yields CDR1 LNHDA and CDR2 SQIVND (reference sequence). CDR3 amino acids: CASSMFGGAGSYNEQFF. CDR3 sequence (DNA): TGTGCCAGTAGTATGTTCGGGGGGGCCGGCTCCTACAATGAGCAGTTCTTC.

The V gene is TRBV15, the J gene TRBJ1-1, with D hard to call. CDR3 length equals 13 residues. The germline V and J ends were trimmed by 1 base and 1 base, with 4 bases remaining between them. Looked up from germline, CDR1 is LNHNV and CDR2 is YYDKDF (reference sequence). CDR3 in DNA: TGTGCCACCAGCAGAGGGGCGAACACTGAAGCTTTCTTT. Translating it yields CATSRGANTEAFF.

CDR3 in amino acids: CASGPGPSSYEQYF. The CDR3 DNA reads as TGTGCCAGCGGACCTGGGCCGAGCTCCTACGAGCAGTACTTC. V is TRBV9 and J is TRBJ2-7; no clear D gene. The CDR3 is 14 residues long. Trimming cost V 7 bases and J 0 bases, with 14 bases left between them. Looked up from germline, CDR1 is SGDLS and CDR2 is YYNGEE.

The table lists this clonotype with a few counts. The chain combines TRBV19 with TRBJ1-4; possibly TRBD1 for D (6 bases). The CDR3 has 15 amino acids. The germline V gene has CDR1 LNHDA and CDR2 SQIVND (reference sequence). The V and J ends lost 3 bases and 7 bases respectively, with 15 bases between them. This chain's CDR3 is CASSMTGYRTEKLFF. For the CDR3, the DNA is TGTGCCAGTAGTATGACAGGATACCGGACTGAAAAACTGTTTTTT.

CDR3 nucleotides: TGCAGCGTCCGTATACGGACGGATACTGAAGCTTTCTTT. It translates to CSVRIRTDTEAFF. V usage is TRBV29-1 and J usage is TRBJ1-1; no clear D gene. CDR3 length equals 13 residues. V gave up 6 bases and J gave up 5 bases, with 16 bases separating them. CDR1 and CDR2 (germline): SQVTM, ANQGSEA.

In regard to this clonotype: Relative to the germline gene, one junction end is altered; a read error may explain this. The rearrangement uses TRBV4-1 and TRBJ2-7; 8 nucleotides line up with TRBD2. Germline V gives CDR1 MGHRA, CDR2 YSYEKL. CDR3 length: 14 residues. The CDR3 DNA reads TGCGCCAGCGGCCAAGCGAGCGGGGGATACAAGCAGTACTTC. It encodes CASGQASGGYKQYF.

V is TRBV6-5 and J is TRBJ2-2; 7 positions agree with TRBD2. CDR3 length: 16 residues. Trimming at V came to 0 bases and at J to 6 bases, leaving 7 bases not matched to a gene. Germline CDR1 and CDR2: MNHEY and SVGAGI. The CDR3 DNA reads TGTGCCAGCAGTTACTCGACGGGGGGAACTGCCGGGGAGCTGTTTTTT. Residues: CASSYSTGGTAGELFF.

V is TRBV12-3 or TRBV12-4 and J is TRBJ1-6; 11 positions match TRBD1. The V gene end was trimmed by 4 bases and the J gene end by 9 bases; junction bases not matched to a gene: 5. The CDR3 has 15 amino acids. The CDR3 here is CASSYGTGGSSPLHF. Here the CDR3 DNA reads TGTGCCAGCAGTTATGGGACAGGGGGGAGTTCACCCCTCCACTTT.

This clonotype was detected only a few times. The CDR3 reads CATSATANSGELFF. In DNA form, the CDR3 reads TGTGCCACCAGTGCGACGGCAAATTCCGGGGAGCTGTTTTTT. The genes are TRBV24-1 and TRBJ2-2; no firm D call. Trimming shortened V by 5 bases and J by 6 bases, and 12 bases separated the two germline ends. The germline V gene has CDR1 KGHDR and CDR2 SFDVKD. The CDR3 consists of 14 residues.